This TCR beta chain was identified in a study of cytomegalovirus exposure and HLA in healthy donors. PCR primers comprised 60 Vbeta and 13 Jbeta primers. Clones were sequenced by immunoSEQ multiplex PCR, and TCRdb holds only the in-frame ones, with some missing. The sample includes fewer than 70,000 clones, approximately 83% of them seen just once. V was cut by 5 bases and J by 4 bases, with 6 bases left in between. Germline CDR1 SEHNR, CDR2 FQNEAQ (reference sequence). CDR3 length equals 12 residues. The receptor was isolated from a human donor in good health. The sequencing input was PBMCs. V is TRBV7-9 and J is TRBJ1-5, with D unresolved. The CDR3 here is CASSRSNQPQHF. CDR3 DNA: TGTGCCAGCAGCCGCAGTAATCAGCCCCAGCATTTT.